Shown below are 14 T cell receptor beta chains from a single sample sequenced in a study of tumor and adjacent non-tumor tissue in lung cancer. This sample's RNA came from whole unsorted tissue. A modified ARM-PCR protocol with three rounds of nested PCR amplified TCRbeta. TCRdb re-called the multiplex PCR reads through MiXCR, storing one row per CDR3 protein. This sample has 77,000 or so distinct CDR3 sequences, with 77% found just once. Sequencing was done on a sample of lung tumor tissue. The receptors shown here come from a woman aged 45-60 years with non-small cell lung cancer.

Comments on this clonotype: The junction departs from the called germline gene at one end, perhaps through a read error. The chain is built from TRBV6-1 and TRBJ1-6, with unresolved D. Germline V gene sequence: CDR1 MNHNS, CDR2 SASEGT. The CDR3 is 14 amino acids. CDR3 bases: TGTGCCAGCAGTGGACCCTGTGGGATTTCACCCATCCACTTT. This gives the protein CASSGPCGISPIHF.

This chain joins TRBV29-1 and TRBJ2-2; unclear D gene. CDR1 and CDR2 from the germline V gene are SQVTM and ANQGSEA. V lost 7 bases and J lost 1, with 16 bases in between. CDR3 length: 15 residues. The CDR3 DNA reads TGCAGCGCTCGTCTCTCCTTCGTGAACACCGGGGAGCTGTTTTTT. The encoded protein is CSARLSFVNTGELFF.

This clonotype occurred once. The conserved phenylalanine or tryptophan normally closing the CDR3 is absent here, so this likely arose from a read error. The J gene is TRBJ2-1, the V gene TRBV4-1; D uncertain. The CDR3 runs to 11 residues. Germline V gives CDR1 MGHRA, CDR2 YSYEKL. Here the CDR3 reads CACRTIGEQFS. The DNA of the CDR3 is TGCGCCTGCAGGACCATAGGTGAACAGTTCTCC.

As concerns this clonotype: The final CDR3 position lacks the conserved phenylalanine or tryptophan, pointing to a likely read error. The DNA for the CDR3 is TGCGCCAGCAGTGGATGGAACAGGGGCTCCTACGAGCAGTACTTA. It translates to CASSGWNRGSYEQYL. V and J are TRBV10-2 and TRBJ2-7, with TRBD1 identical over 7 bases. The trim removed 4 bases at V and 0 bases at J, leaving 6 bases unmatched. CDR1 is WSHSY and CDR2 is SAAADI in the germline V gene. The CDR3 is 15 amino acids.

Comments on this clonotype: A much larger clone is a single base away; this may be a read error. The V and J genes are TRBV24-1 and TRBJ2-5, with D uncertain. The germline V and J ends were trimmed by 10 bases and 2 bases, with 10 bases remaining between them. The CDR3 loop spans 12 amino acids. Per germline, CDR1 KGHDR and CDR2 SFDVKD. The CDR3 is CATGNGQETQYF. DNA of the CDR3: TGTGCCACAGGGAACGGGCAAGAGACCCAGTACTTC.

The chain uses TRBV12-3 or TRBV12-4 and TRBJ2-7, with a possible D match to TRBD2 (6 bases). The CDR3 covers 15 residues. V was shortened by 9 bases and J by 4 bases, with 22 bases between the two germline ends. The chain's CDR3 is CASRGTGTSVYEQYF. DNA of the CDR3: TGTGCCAGTAGGGGCACTGGGACTTCGGTTTACGAGCAGTACTTC.

The rearrangement joins TRBV4-1 to TRBJ1-1; D uncertain. V lost 1 base and J 3 bases, leaving 9 bases between the germline ends. Per germline, CDR1 MGHRA and CDR2 YSYEKL. The CDR3 runs to 14 residues. CDR3 region: CASSQVGYDTEAFF. In DNA form, the CDR3 reads TGCGCCAGCAGCCAAGTAGGCTACGACACTGAAGCTTTCTTT.

This clonotype was picked up many times. The J gene is TRBJ1-1, the V gene TRBV20-1; the D gene is possibly TRBD1 (5 bases). Trimming removed 5 bases at V and 5 bases at J, with 12 bases between. Per germline, CDR1 DFQATT and CDR2 SNEGSKA (reference sequence). CDR3 length equals 12 residues. This CDR3 reads CSARPGLTEAFF. In DNA, the CDR3 is TGCAGTGCTCGCCCAGGGTTAACTGAAGCTTTCTTT.

This clonotype was detected many times. The genes are TRBV6-5 and TRBJ2-4; a possible D gene is TRBD2 (5 bases). This CDR3 is 14 amino acids long. Trimming removed 4 bases at V and 5 bases at J, with 12 bases between. Germline V gene data show CDR1 as MNHEY and CDR2 as SVGAGI. As DNA, the CDR3 is TGTGCCAGCAGTTCGAGGGTTGGCCAAAACATTCAGTACTTC. Protein product: CASSSRVGQNIQYF.

For this clonotype: In this CDR3 the conserved last residue, phenylalanine or tryptophan, is missing, so a read error is likely. The chain employs TRBV11-1 and TRBJ2-7; the match to TRBD1 covers 9 bases. V shed 10 bases, J shed 0 bases, and the junction held 10 bases outside the gene matches. Germline CDR1 and CDR2: SGHAT and FQDESV (reference sequence). There are 15 residues in the CDR3. CDR3 nucleotide sequence: TGTGCCATCTGCCGGACAGGGGCGGCCTCCTACGAGCAGTACCTC. Translation: CAICRTGAASYEQYL.

This clonotype has only a few counts. The genes are TRBV20-1 and TRBJ2-5, with unresolved D. Per the germline V gene, CDR1 is DFQATT and CDR2 is SNEGSKA (reference sequence). The V gene lost 0 bases and the J gene lost 2 bases, with 4 bases spanning the gap. The CDR3 is made up of 12 amino acids. Here the CDR3 reads CSAREVQETQYF. The CDR3 DNA follows: TGCAGTGCTAGAGAGGTGCAAGAGACCCAGTACTTC.

The chain uses TRBV12-3 or TRBV12-4 and TRBJ2-4; D call uncertain. V shed 2 bases and J shed 16 bases, with 24 bases lying between them. The CDR3 contains 15 residues. As DNA, the CDR3 is TGTGCCAGCAGTTTATTGGTTAGCAGACCACCTTCCCCCTACTTC. This gives the protein CASSLLVSRPPSPYF.

In its sample, this clonotype was seen once. A read error may be the cause here, since a much bigger clone is one base away. The gene calls are TRBV5-6 and TRBJ2-7, with TRBD2 as a possible D gene (6 bases). Germline loops: CDR1 SGHDT, CDR2 YYEEEE. The CDR3 is 15 amino acids. CDR3 loop: CASSYTRGKGYVQYF. CDR3 coding DNA: TGTGCCAGCAGCTACACACGGGGGAAGGGCTACGTGCAGTACTTC.

About this clonotype itself: An end of the junction differs from the germline gene, which may be a read error. The gene calls are TRBV2 and TRBJ2-5; 10 bases line up with TRBD1. This CDR3 is built from 17 residues. Germline V gene sequence: CDR1 SNHLY, CDR2 FYNNEI. The CDR3 reads CACSEARTGGLRETQYF. The CDR3 DNA sequence: TGTGCCTGCAGTGAAGCGAGGACAGGGGGTTTAAGAGAGACCCAGTACTTC.